These 26 T cell receptor beta chains came from one sample sequenced in a study of blood T cell repertoires in COVID-19. Clones were sequenced by immunoSEQ multiplex PCR, and TCRdb holds only the in-frame ones, with some missing. The table includes about 190,000 clones, approximately 82% detected once. Material: peripheral blood. Every receptor here comes from a man aged 45-65 years with active or convalescent COVID-19.

This clone was recorded a few times. The genes are TRBV9 and TRBJ1-2; D perhaps matches TRBD1 (6 bases). There are 16 residues in the CDR3. Trimming cost V 4 bases and J 2 bases, with 18 bases left between them. Germline V lookup: CDR1 SGDLS, CDR2 YYNGEE. The CDR3 DNA is TGTGCCAGCAGCAAAAATACAGGGTTAGCCAACTATGGCTACACCTTC. It specifies CASSKNTGLANYGYTF.

The chain recombines TRBV29-1 with TRBJ1-2; D unresolved. There are 14 residues in the CDR3. Trimming took off 4 bases at V and 0 bases at J, with 12 bases between the two ends. Per the germline V gene, CDR1 is SQVTM and CDR2 is ANQGSEA. CDR3 DNA sequence: TGCAGCGTTGGGGAGCAGCCCCCTAACTATGGCTACACCTTC. Translated, it gives CSVGEQPPNYGYTF.

A single count supports this clone. The chain couples TRBV4-1 to TRBJ1-5; tentative D call: TRBD1 (5 bases). V was clipped by 0 bases and J by 7 bases, with 19 bases between them. From germline, CDR1 is MGHRA and CDR2 YSYEKL. CDR3 length equals 17 residues. The CDR3 nucleotides read TGCGCCAGCAGCCAAGAGGTCAGGATCGGATCAGGGCAGCCCCAGCATTTT. It encodes CASSQEVRIGSGQPQHF.

This chain connects TRBV5-6 to TRBJ2-1; D gene uncertain. V gave up 0 bases and J gave up 0 bases, with 7 bases separating them. Germline-derived CDR1 and CDR2 are SGHDT and YYEEEE. The CDR3 consists of 15 residues. This CDR3 is CASSLVTHSYNEQFF. The DNA for the CDR3 is TGTGCCAGCAGCTTGGTGACACACTCCTACAATGAGCAGTTCTTC. Supplemented by reference TRBV5-6 and TRBJ2-1, the full variable domain reads DAGVTQSPTHLIKTRGQQVTLRCSPKSGHDTVSWYQQALGQGPQFIFQYYEEEERQRGNFPDRFSGHQFPNYSSELNVNALLLGDSALYLCASSLVTHSYNEQFFGPGTRLTVL.

This clone was seen once. The chain couples TRBV2 to TRBJ2-3; TRBD2 matches 8 bases. The CDR3 is 15 amino acids. V lost 4 bases, J lost 2 bases, and 5 bases stayed unmatched. Germline V CDR1 and CDR2: SNHLY, FYNNEI. Written as DNA, the CDR3 is TGTGCCAGCAGTGCCGGGAGGGCCATCACAGATACGCAGTATTTT. It specifies CASSAGRAITDTQYF.

This chain connects TRBV10-1 to TRBJ1-1; D is ambiguous. Per germline, CDR1 WNHNN and CDR2 SYGVQD (reference sequence). Between the trimmed V and J ends, which lost 7 bases and 6 bases, there was a span of 6 bases. This CDR3 has 10 amino acids. CDR3 sequence reads: CASKPSEAFF. In DNA form, the CDR3 reads TGCGCCAGCAAGCCTTCTGAAGCTTTCTTT.

The chain links TRBV27 to TRBJ1-1, with 7 bases lining up with TRBD1. CDR1 is MNHEY and CDR2 is SMNVEV in the germline V gene (reference sequence). The CDR3 length is 14 residues. Trimming removed 4 bases from V and 0 bases from J; junction bases left unmatched: 2. Here the CDR3 reads CASSSGQLNTEAFF. In nucleotides, the CDR3 is TGTGCCAGCAGTTCGGGACAGTTGAACACTGAAGCTTTCTTT.

The chain joins TRBV27 to TRBJ1-1; 7 bases map to TRBD1. After removal of 4 bases from V and 3 bases from J, the junction contained 2 bases not matched to a gene. The CDR3 length is 13 residues. CDR1 MNHEY and CDR2 SMNVEV come from the germline V gene (reference sequence). The CDR3 DNA sequence: TGTGCCAGCAGTTCAACAGGGGACACTGAAGCTTTCTTT. Protein product: CASSSTGDTEAFF.

The chain is built from TRBV6-5 and TRBJ1-1; D might be TRBD1 (6 bases). Germline loops: CDR1 MNHEY, CDR2 SVGAGI. Trimming took 4 bases from V and 8 from J, leaving 11 bases between them. The length of the CDR3 is 12 residues. The CDR3 DNA follows: TGTGCCAGCAGTTCCGGGACATTCGAAGCTTTCTTT. Translating gives CASSSGTFEAFF.

This chain connects TRBV29-1 to TRBJ1-2; TRBD1 aligns across 10 bases. The CDR3 runs to 12 residues. The germline V gene has CDR1 SQVTM and CDR2 ANQGSEA. J lost 4 bases, V lost 7 bases, and 3 bases had no gene match. CDR3 sequence: CSAWDRGYGYTF. The DNA of the CDR3 is TGCAGCGCCTGGGACAGGGGCTATGGCTACACCTTC.

V gene TRBV25-1 combines with J gene TRBJ2-3, with TRBD1 matching 9 bases. J gave up 7 bases and V 6 bases, and 14 bases lay outside the gene matches. This CDR3 has 16 residues. CDR1 is MGHDK, CDR2 SYGVNS, per germline. The CDR3 sequence: CASRPTTGTGRYTQYF. The CDR3, as DNA: TGTGCCAGCAGACCCACCACCGGGACAGGGCGATATACGCAGTATTTT.

The chain carries TRBV6-5 and TRBJ1-6, with 9 bases fitting TRBD1. The germline V gene encodes CDR1 MNHEY and CDR2 SVGAGI. CDR3 length: 15 amino acids. V lost 6 bases and J lost 5; bases outside the gene matches: 5. The CDR3 here is CASRLGQGNNSPLHF. The DNA of the CDR3 is TGTGCCAGCAGGCTAGGACAGGGGAATAATTCACCCCTCCACTTT.

The rearrangement joins TRBV7-9 to TRBJ2-1, with D possibly TRBD1 on 6 matching bases. V shed 5 bases and J shed 3 bases, with 14 bases lying between them. This CDR3 is 15 amino acids long. Germline V gives CDR1 SEHNR, CDR2 FQNEAQ (reference sequence). CDR3: CASSATGIVYNEQFF. The CDR3 DNA reads as TGTGCCAGCAGCGCCACAGGGATTGTCTACAATGAGCAGTTCTTC.

The chain links TRBV6-5 to TRBJ1-5; 8 bases align to TRBD1. CDR1 MNHEY and CDR2 SVGAGI come from the germline V gene. Trimming removed 4 bases from V and 9 bases from J; junction bases left unmatched: 11. The CDR3 has 15 amino acids. The CDR3 sequence is CASSSRGLPIGPQHF. DNA for the CDR3: TGTGCCAGCAGTTCCAGGGGGCTCCCAATCGGGCCCCAGCATTTT.

The gene calls are TRBV18 and TRBJ1-5; 8 positions match TRBD1. The CDR3 loop spans 15 amino acids. Germline V lookup: CDR1 KGHSH, CDR2 LQKENI. Trimming removed 3 bases from V and 3 bases from J; junction bases left unmatched: 4. The DNA for the CDR3 is TGTGCCAGCTCACCGGGACAGGTAGCCAATCAGCCCCAGCATTTT. Translation gives CASSPGQVANQPQHF. The entire variable domain, with the rest obtained from reference TRBV18 and TRBJ1-5, is as follows: NAGVMQNPRHLVRRRGQEARLRCSPMKGHSHVYWYRQLPEEGLKFMVYLQKENIIDESGMPKERFSAEFPKEGPSILRIQQVVRGDSAAYFCASSPGQVANQPQHFGDGTRLSIL.

The chain has TRBV11-2 and TRBJ2-7; 14 bases line up with TRBD2. The germline V gene encodes CDR1 SGHAT and CDR2 FQNNGV. The CDR3 is made up of 15 amino acids. The J segment lost 4 bases and the V segment lost 5 bases, leaving 4 bases of the junction unmatched. Here the CDR3 reads CASSGRTSGRYEQYF. CDR3 sequence (DNA): TGTGCCAGCAGCGGCCGGACTAGCGGGAGGTACGAGCAGTACTTC.

In its sample, this clone was seen once. The CDR3 DNA reads as TGTGCCAGCAGTCTTAACAGCTACGAGCAGTACTTC. This sequence encodes CASSLNSYEQYF. The chain carries TRBV25-1 and TRBJ2-7; D uncertain. This CDR3 contains 12 residues. Trimming took 5 bases from V and 3 from J, leaving 8 bases between them. Germline V gene data show CDR1 as MGHDK and CDR2 as SYGVNS.

This clone was detected many times. The chain carries TRBV24-1 and TRBJ2-1; TRBD2 aligns across 11 bases. The CDR3 contains 16 residues. Trimming took 3 bases from V and 8 from J; bases not matched to a gene: 8. Germline CDR1 is KGHDR and CDR2 is SFDVKD. The DNA of the CDR3 is TGTGCCACCAGTGATAGAACTAGCGGGAGAATAGATGAGCAGTTCTTC. Translated: CATSDRTSGRIDEQFF.

The rearrangement uses TRBV19 and TRBJ2-7; D unclear. Germline CDR1 reads LNHDA; CDR2 reads SQIVND (reference sequence). The CDR3 runs 12 residues. V lost 6 bases, J lost 5 bases, and 11 bases lay in between. The DNA for the CDR3 is TGTGCCAGTAGCCCCTCGTCTAACGAGCAGTACTTC. Protein: CASSPSSNEQYF.

V is TRBV18 and J is TRBJ2-5, with a possible D match to TRBD1 (5 bases). V was pared by 3 bases and J by 3 bases, with 8 bases between. CDR1 is KGHSH, CDR2 LQKENI, per germline. This CDR3 is built from 13 residues. The CDR3 bases are TGTGCCAGCTCACCGGGCAGGGAAGAGACCCAGTACTTC. Encoded protein: CASSPGREETQYF. The entire variable domain, with the rest obtained from reference TRBV18 and TRBJ2-5, is as follows: NAGVMQNPRHLVRRRGQEARLRCSPMKGHSHVYWYRQLPEEGLKFMVYLQKENIIDESGMPKERFSAEFPKEGPSILRIQQVVRGDSAAYFCASSPGREETQYFGPGTRLLVL.

The table lists this clone with a count of one. The J gene is TRBJ2-1, the V gene TRBV18; tentative D call: TRBD1 (5 bases). Germline CDR1 reads KGHSH; CDR2 reads LQKENI. The CDR3 covers 14 residues. Trimming took off 3 bases at V and 8 bases at J, with 14 bases between the two ends. The DNA of the CDR3 is TGTGCCAGCTCACCTGACAGAATATCCGATGAGCAGTTCTTC. This encodes CASSPDRISDEQFF.

The chain combines TRBV4-1 with TRBJ2-3; D call uncertain. Germline assignment: CDR1 MGHRA and CDR2 YSYEKL. The CDR3 contains 14 residues. Trimming removed 1 base at V and 1 base at J, with 6 bases between. CDR3 loop: CASSQVGGTDTQYF. CDR3 sequence (DNA): TGCGCCAGCAGCCAAGTCGGTGGCACAGATACGCAGTATTTT.

The chain combines TRBV9 with TRBJ2-7, with 7 bases aligning to TRBD2. V dropped 0 bases and J dropped 7; count of bases not matched to a gene: 10. Germline CDR1 is SGDLS and CDR2 is YYNGEE. The CDR3 sequence is 15 residues long. The CDR3 loop reads CASSVEPSGALEQYF. The DNA of the CDR3 is TGTGCCAGCAGCGTAGAGCCTAGCGGAGCCTTAGAGCAGTACTTC.

J is TRBJ2-7 and V is TRBV28; 8 positions match TRBD2. CDR1 is MDHEN and CDR2 is SYDVKM in the germline V gene. CDR3 length equals 15 residues. With 5 bases clipped from V and 3 bases from J, the junction kept 9 bases outside the gene matches. In DNA, the CDR3 is TGTGCCAGCAGTCCCCATAGCGGGAATAGCTACGAGCAGTACTTC. This sequence encodes CASSPHSGNSYEQYF.

V is TRBV7-9 and J is TRBJ2-3; 7 bases are shared with TRBD2. Germline CDR1 and CDR2: SEHNR and FQNEAQ (reference sequence). The CDR3 is made up of 13 amino acids. The junction had 4 bases not matched to a gene; V was cut back by 6 bases and J by 4 bases. The CDR3: CASRTSSPDTQYF. The DNA for the CDR3 is TGTGCCAGCAGGACTAGCTCCCCAGATACGCAGTATTTT.

V is TRBV9 and J is TRBJ1-3, with D unresolved. Trimming left V 0 bases short and J 0 bases short, with 7 bases between. This CDR3 has 15 residues. CDR1 and CDR2 (germline): SGDLS, YYNGEE. The CDR3 nucleotides read TGTGCCAGCAGCGTAGAACTAGGCTCTGGAAACACCATATATTTT. The encoded protein is CASSVELGSGNTIYF.